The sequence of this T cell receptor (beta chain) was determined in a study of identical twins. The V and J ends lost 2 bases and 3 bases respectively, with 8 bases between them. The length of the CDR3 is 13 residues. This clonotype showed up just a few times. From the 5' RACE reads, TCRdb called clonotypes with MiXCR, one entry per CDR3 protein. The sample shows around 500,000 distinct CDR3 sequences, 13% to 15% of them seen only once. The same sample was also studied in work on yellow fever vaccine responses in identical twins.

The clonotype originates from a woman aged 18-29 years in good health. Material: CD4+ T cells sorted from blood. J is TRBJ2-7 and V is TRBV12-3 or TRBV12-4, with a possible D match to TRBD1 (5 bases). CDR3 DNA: TGTGCCAGCAGTTTACAGGACAACTACGAGCAGTACTTC. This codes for CASSLQDNYEQYF.